This T cell receptor beta chain was identified in a study of CD8+ T cells in alopecia areata (dated by TCRdb to 2017 to 2018). In terms of the full investigation: Treated patients were enrolled in an open-label pilot trial of oral tofacitinib, 5 to 10 mg twice daily, for moderate-to-severe alopecia areata. Tofacitinib was administered for 6 to 18 months, and 6 months of follow-up off drug were then conducted to assess delayed response and recurrence. In treated patients, disease severity was measured using the SALT score, which gives the percentage of scalp surface area affected. The study used high-throughput TCRbeta sequencing to examine T cell clonal expansion in alopecia areata, in both the C3H/HeJ mouse model and human patients. Scalp tissue and sorted CD4+ and CD8+ peripheral blood T cells from patchy and totalis/universalis alopecia areata patients and from healthy controls were covered by human TCRbeta sequencing. Biopsies were taken from tofacitinib-treated patients at baseline and at 4 and 24 weeks of treatment, and a later scalp biopsy was taken in several of the tofacitinib-treated patients. Scalp clonality was compared across normal scalp (n=4), patchy alopecia areata scalp (n=8), and alopecia totalis/universalis scalp (n=8). RNA was extracted with the PAXgene miRNA kit for fixed scalp, the miRNeasy kit for PBMCs, and the RNeasy kit for mouse skin. Amplification of TCRbeta CDR3 regions was done by immunoSEQ multiplex PCR using 35 Vbeta forward primers and 13 Jbeta reverse primers.

What the time point label conveys for this sample: about 4 weeks on oral tofacitinib. Reading the label with the study, this specimen's treatment or condition is: oral pan-JAK inhibitor, 5-10 mg twice daily. Lesional scalp punch biopsies and peripheral blood were obtained from alopecia areata patients. PBMCs were separated by density centrifugation and stained for CD3, CD4 and CD8, after which CD4+ and CD8+ T cells were sorted on a FACSAria. To prepare the library, the immunoSEQ multiplex PCR assay was applied. To provide template for TCR sequencing, every sample had RNA extracted and reverse transcribed into cDNA. First-strand cDNA was synthesized with SuperScript III using a 2:1 mix of oligo-dT and random hexamers. A synthetic immune receptor repertoire was used to measure amplification bias, and any remaining bias was corrected computationally. In the source study's methods: After raw reads were preprocessed to remove errors, the CDR3 was defined following IMGT conventions as running from the conserved cysteine to phenylalanine. To get clonality, Shannon entropy was normalized by log2 of the number of productive unique TCRs and the result was subtracted from 1. Whether each scalp clone was CD4 or CD8 was inferred by checking scalp TCRbeta sequences against the CD4 and CD8 repertoires from sorted blood. TCRdb carries this immuneACCESS record with in-frame sequences only. Its versions omit some clonotypes, under half of them owing to an unresolved V gene in the studies checked, with the rest unexplained. D and trimming come from the DNA, and the V and J calls and clone size come from that table. The sample contains about 150,000 clones, about 71% of them found a single time. The ten largest make up approximately 0.9% of the sample.

The germline V gene (reference sequence) gives CDR1 as LNHNV and CDR2 as YYDKDF. Reading from cysteine to phenylalanine, the CDR3 counts 16 amino acids. Only the CDR3 DNA is retained, 48 bases long and in frame from the first base. The junction shows trimming of 0 bases on V and 5 bases on J, plus 16 bases between the germline ends. Details on this clone: Its target antigen remains unknown. Nothing much larger sits one base from this clone, and base qualities are not available.

Findings and caveats that apply to the study as a whole: Compared with mice, TCR sequences shared between patients were less clear, possibly partly because of HLA diversity across the patient population. Many expanded lesional clones persisted in scalp and blood during tofacitinib treatment, which may partly explain relapse after stopping treatment. Unlike mouse skin, where gammadelta T cells dominate, normal human skin contains resident alphabeta T cells that get sequenced too, which complicates analysis of the scalp TCR repertoire. Lesional scalp, especially in alopecia totalis/universalis, showed higher clonality and more expanded CD8+ clones than normal scalp, suggesting antigenic drive. Because the treated cohort was small and included a single nonresponder, larger studies are needed to assess links between baseline CD8+ expansion and response. Tofacitinib significantly lowered scalp clonality and the number of expanded CD8+ clones among the top 100 scalp clones.

The sequence is built from TRBV15 and TRBJ1-2; matching of 6 bases hints at TRBD1 as the D gene. The receptor was derived from a human donor with alopecia areata. Here the sequenced sample was CD4+ T cells sorted from blood, taken at week 4, from a patient treated with tofacitinib. This receptor carries the CDR3 CATSRDRGRDSYGYTF. The DNA sequence is TGTGCCACCAGCAGAGATCGGGGGCGGGATTCGTATGGCTACACCTTC.